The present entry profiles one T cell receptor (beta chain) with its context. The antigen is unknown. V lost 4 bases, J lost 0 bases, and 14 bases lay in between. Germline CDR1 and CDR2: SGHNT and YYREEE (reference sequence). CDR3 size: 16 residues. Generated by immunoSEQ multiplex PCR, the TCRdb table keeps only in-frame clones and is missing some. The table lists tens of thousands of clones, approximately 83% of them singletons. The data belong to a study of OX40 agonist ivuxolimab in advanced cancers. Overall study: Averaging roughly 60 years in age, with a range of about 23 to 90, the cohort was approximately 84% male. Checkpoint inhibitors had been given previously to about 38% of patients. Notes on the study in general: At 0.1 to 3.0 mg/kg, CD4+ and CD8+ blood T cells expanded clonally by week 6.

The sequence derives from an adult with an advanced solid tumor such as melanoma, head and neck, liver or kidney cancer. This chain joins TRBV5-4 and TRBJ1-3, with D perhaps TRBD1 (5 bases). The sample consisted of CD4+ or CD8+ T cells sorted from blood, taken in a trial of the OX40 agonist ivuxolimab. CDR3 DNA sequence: TGTGCCAGCAGCACGATAGACAGCGCCTCTGGAAACACCATATATTTT. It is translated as CASSTIDSASGNTIYF.